The source of this T cell receptor (beta chain) is a study of blood T cell repertoires in COVID-19. Study-wide background: Some COVID-19 samples were acute and others convalescent; all came from the United States, Italy and Spain. The analysed material was cDNA or gDNA that came from T cells, B-cell-depleted T cells, or PBMCs.

This clone was counted only a few times. Sequencing was performed with immunoSEQ multiplex PCR; in TCRdb, only in-frame clones are kept and a portion is missing. The table has about 130,000 clones, about 76% seen once; the top ten hold around 18%. The sequencing input was peripheral blood. This sequence was found in a man of 80 years or more with acute or convalescent COVID-19.

The CDR3 loop is CASSTGVSYNEQFF. Here the CDR3 DNA reads TGTGCTAGCTCAACAGGTGTCTCCTACAATGAGCAGTTCTTC. This chain uses TRBV12-5 with TRBJ2-1, with a possible D match to TRBD1 (5 bases). Germline-derived CDR1 and CDR2 are LGHNT and FRNRAP. Trimming left V 9 bases short and J 0 bases short, with 12 bases between. The CDR3 contains 14 residues.